Following are 13 T cell receptor beta chains from one sample sequenced in a study of blood T cell repertoires in COVID-19. The repertoire was sequenced with immunoSEQ multiplex PCR; TCRdb's copy has only in-frame clones and lacks some. The sample has 310,000 or so clones, about 82% seen once. The sample was peripheral blood. These receptors were obtained from a woman aged 45-65 years with acute or convalescent COVID-19.

The chain links TRBV28 to TRBJ1-4; tentative D call: TRBD1 (5 bases). The CDR3 extends over 13 amino acids. From germline, CDR1 is MDHEN and CDR2 SYDVKM. Trimming pared 7 bases from V and 8 bases from J, leaving 14 bases between. CDR3 region: CASTGARREKLFF. The CDR3 bases are TGTGCCAGCACTGGGGCGCGTAGGGAAAAACTGTTTTTT. Looking up the rest from reference TRBV28 and TRBJ1-4 gives the full variable domain: DVKVTQSSRYLVKRTGEKVFLECVQDMDHENMFWYRQDPGLGLRLIYFSYDVKMKEKGDIPEGYSVSREKKERFSLILESASTNQTSMYLCASTGARREKLFFGSGTQLSVL.

The chain links TRBV20-1 to TRBJ2-7; D is possibly TRBD1 (6 bases). The CDR3 is made up of 14 amino acids. Germline CDR1 is DFQATT and CDR2 is SNEGSKA (reference sequence). V shed 3 bases and J shed 0 bases, with 12 bases lying between them. The CDR3 region is CSASKDSSSYEQYF. The CDR3 bases are TGCAGTGCTAGTAAGGACAGCAGCTCCTACGAGCAGTACTTC.

This chain joins TRBV6-6 and TRBJ1-1; D is undetermined. The V end lost 6 bases, the J end lost 1 base, and 15 bases lay between the germline ends. Germline CDR1 reads MNHNY; CDR2 reads SVGAGI (reference sequence). This CDR3 contains 15 residues. The CDR3: CASRGSGAGNTEAFF. The DNA of the CDR3 is TGTGCCAGCAGGGGATCGGGCGCGGGGAACACTGAAGCTTTCTTT.

The rearrangement uses TRBV19 and TRBJ2-7, with TRBD1 matching 8 bases. There are 16 residues in the CDR3. J lost 2 bases, V lost 5 bases, and 11 bases had no gene match. Germline CDR1 and CDR2: LNHDA and SQIVND (reference sequence). DNA for the CDR3: TGTGCCAGTAGTCCCCCCCGGGACAGGCGGCCCTACGAGCAGTACTTC. It codes for CASSPPRDRRPYEQYF.

The V and J genes are TRBV7-2 and TRBJ2-7, with 7 nucleotides matching TRBD1. Unmatched junction bases numbered 7, after V lost 5 bases and J lost 0 bases. The CDR3 has 15 amino acids. Germline V gene data show CDR1 as SGHTA and CDR2 as FQGNSA. In DNA, the CDR3 is TGTGCCAGCAGCGTCCCACAGGGGTTCTCCTACGAGCAGTACTTC. Its translation: CASSVPQGFSYEQYF.

The chain is built from TRBV27 and TRBJ2-7; 10 bases are shared with TRBD1. CDR3 length: 15 amino acids. The V segment lost 3 bases and the J segment 4 bases; nucleotides outside the gene matches: 6. Germline V gene lookup returns CDR1 MNHEY and CDR2 SMNVEV (reference sequence). DNA for the CDR3: TGTGCCAGCAGTTTGGGGGACAGGGGTCGTTACGAGCAGTACTTC. It yields the protein CASSLGDRGRYEQYF.

The chain employs TRBV28 and TRBJ2-7, with D uncertain. Germline V lookup: CDR1 MDHEN, CDR2 SYDVKM. The CDR3 consists of 14 residues. Trimming cost V 3 bases and J 4 bases, with 13 bases left between them. CDR3 sequence (DNA): TGTGCCAGCAGTTTGGGCTACTTAAATTACGAGCAGTACTTC. The encoded protein is CASSLGYLNYEQYF.

The chain carries TRBV7-8 and TRBJ2-7, with 14 bases matching TRBD2. Per the germline V gene, CDR1 is SGHVS and CDR2 is FQNEAQ. The CDR3 runs to 17 residues. J was trimmed by 0 bases and V by 4 bases; bases with no gene match: 5. CDR3 amino acids: CASSWGLAGVLSYEQYF. The CDR3 DNA is TGTGCCAGCAGCTGGGGACTAGCGGGAGTCCTCTCCTACGAGCAGTACTTC.

J is TRBJ1-5 and V is TRBV6-2 or TRBV6-3; 8 bases map to TRBD1. Germline V lookup: CDR1 MNHEY, CDR2 SVGEGT. The length of the CDR3 is 17 residues. Unmatched junction bases numbered 10, after V lost 5 bases and J lost 1 base. The CDR3 nucleotides read TGTGCCAGCAGTCCGGGGACAGGCCCCGGGAGCAATCAGCCCCAGCATTTT. It codes for CASSPGTGPGSNQPQHF.

This chain links TRBV7-2 with TRBJ1-6; D is ambiguous. Trimming left V 4 bases short and J 7 bases short, with 14 bases between. The germline gives CDR1 SGHTA, CDR2 FQGNSA. The CDR3 contains 15 residues. The DNA of the CDR3 is TGTGCCAGCAGCTCAGGACTGGGATTAAATTCACCCCTCCACTTT. It translates to CASSSGLGLNSPLHF.

This sequence joins TRBV7-9 and TRBJ1-1, with D unresolved. Germline-derived CDR1 and CDR2 are SEHNR and FQNEAQ (reference sequence). The ends were cut back, 4 bases at V and 0 bases at J, with 12 bases in the middle. The CDR3 runs 15 residues. Here the CDR3 DNA reads TGTGCCAGCAGCTCCCCGCAAGAGATGAACACTGAAGCTTTCTTT. It codes for CASSSPQEMNTEAFF.

The chain recombines TRBV27 with TRBJ2-7, with 11 bases identical to TRBD2. V gave up 6 bases and J gave up 3 bases; unmatched junction bases: 1. This CDR3 is 13 amino acids long. Germline loops: CDR1 MNHEY, CDR2 SMNVEV (reference sequence). In DNA, the CDR3 is TGTGCCAGCAGGACTAGCGGGGTCTACGAGCAGTACTTC. Translation gives CASRTSGVYEQYF.

This clone was recorded a few times. The chain recombines TRBV7-6 with TRBJ2-2; 10 bases match TRBD2. The germline V gene encodes CDR1 SGHVS and CDR2 FNYEAQ. The J segment lost 4 bases and the V segment lost 1 base, leaving 6 bases of the junction unmatched. The CDR3 spans 17 residues. The CDR3: CASSLGAGGPGTGELFF. For the CDR3, the DNA is TGTGCCAGCAGCTTAGGAGCGGGAGGGCCCGGCACCGGGGAGCTGTTTTTT.